This T cell receptor beta chain is from a study of T cell repertoires in cytomegalovirus infection. TCRdb reprocessed the reads with MiXCR, giving one entry per CDR3 protein. Here the sample spans roughly 280,000 distinct CDR3 sequences, roughly 10% being singletons. Trimming removed 3 bases from V and 6 bases from J; junction bases left unmatched: 14. The CDR3 has 16 amino acids. Germline CDR1 and CDR2: DFQATT and SNEGSKA (reference sequence). This clonotype was picked up many times. The TCR originated in a human donor in good health (CMV status not recorded). Some clones in this sample may be carry-over from other donors' samples. Sequencing input: PBMCs. The rearrangement joins TRBV20-1 to TRBJ2-3; 8 bases are a match to TRBD2. The CDR3, as DNA: TGCAGTGCTAGTCTTAGCGGGGACCGCCGGGATGATACGCAGTATTTT. It codes for CSASLSGDRRDDTQYF.